This T cell receptor (beta chain) is drawn from a study of shared clonotypes between healthy human individuals. Trimming removed 4 bases at V and 2 bases at J, with 11 bases between. The CDR3 runs to 15 residues. Per the germline V gene, CDR1 is MGHRA and CDR2 is YSYEKL. Only CD45RO-negative cells positively selected for CCR7 counted as naive CD8 cells, so terminally differentiated effector memory CD45RA+ cells were excluded. The protocol was immunoSEQ multiplex PCR, while the TCRdb copy is restricted to in-frame clones and leaves out a portion. Of roughly 2.1 million clones listed, under 95% were seen once; the top ten hold about 1.8%.

The sequence was collected from a young man in good health. Some clones in this sample may be carry-over from other donors' samples. This sequence joins TRBV4-1 and TRBJ1-4; possibly TRBD1 for D (6 bases). The sequenced sample consisted of naive CD8+ T cells from PBMCs. The CDR3 here is CASSLQDRTNEKLFF. The CDR3 nucleotides are TGCGCCAGCAGCCTCCAAGACAGGACTAATGAAAAACTGTTTTTT.